Below are 23 T cell receptor beta chains sequenced from a single sample in a study of regulatory T cells in long-lasting Graves disease. Libraries of TCR beta came from iRepertoire HTBI primers plus Arm-PCR of CDR3 regions. TCRdb re-called the multiplex PCR reads through MiXCR, storing one row per CDR3 protein. The sample lists about 430,000 distinct CDR3 sequences, over 20% seen once, with 14% in the top ten. Time point indicated: persistent/refractory GD, antithyroid drugs over 5 years with positive TRAb. RNA from PBMCs was the source of the TCR library. The specimen comprised peripheral blood mononuclear cells (PBMCs), sampled when the disease was refractory, from a patient treated with antithyroid drugs. The receptors originated from a female donor with Graves disease.

This clonotype showed up many times. The genes are TRBV2 and TRBJ2-7; 8 bases match TRBD1. This CDR3 has 16 residues. With V trimmed by 5 bases and J by 4 bases, 13 bases remained unmatched. CDR1 is SNHLY, CDR2 FYNNEI, per germline. This chain's CDR3 is CASSFPGQEGTYEQYF. CDR3 DNA sequence: TGTGCCAGCAGTTTCCCGGGACAGGAAGGAACTTACGAGCAGTACTTC.

This clonotype was recorded once. The chain is built from TRBV27 and TRBJ2-1; 10 bases match TRBD2. The CDR3 spans 16 residues. Trimming took 5 bases from V and 4 from J; bases not matched to a gene: 8. Germline V gene sequence: CDR1 MNHEY, CDR2 SMNVEV (reference sequence). The CDR3 spells CASSLTLAGSYNEQFF. As DNA, the CDR3 is TGTGCCAGCAGTCTCACACTAGCGGGGTCTTACAATGAGCAGTTCTTC.

This clonotype was seen repeatedly, ten times or more. The chain is built from TRBV2 and TRBJ2-7; D may be TRBD2 (6 bases). The germline CDR1 and CDR2 sequences are SNHLY and FYNNEI. The CDR3 has 17 amino acids. With 2 bases removed from V and 4 bases from J, the gap between germline ends came to 21 bases. CDR3 region: CASSERGGGEVSYEQYF. The CDR3 region has the DNA TGTGCCAGCAGTGAAAGGGGCGGAGGGGAGGTGTCGTACGAGCAGTACTTC.

This sequence joins TRBV12-3 or TRBV12-4 and TRBJ1-3, with 9 bases identical to TRBD1. The CDR3 is made up of 15 amino acids. V trimming: 6 bases; J trimming: 3 bases; junction bases outside the gene matches: 6. CDR3 in DNA: TGTGCCAGCAGCAACAGGGGGCTGAGTGGAAACACCATATATTTT. Encoded protein: CASSNRGLSGNTIYF.

This chain uses TRBV9 with TRBJ1-4; 7 positions match TRBD1. The CDR3 has 17 amino acids. Germline assignment: CDR1 SGDLS and CDR2 YYNGEE. The V segment lost 4 bases and the J segment 0 bases; nucleotides outside the gene matches: 9. The CDR3 here is CASSRRTGAATNEKLFF. The CDR3 nucleotides read TGTGCCAGCAGCCGCCGGACAGGAGCTGCAACTAATGAAAAACTGTTTTTT.

This clonotype was observed many times. The V gene is TRBV30, the J gene TRBJ1-5; no firm D call. V was cut by 0 bases and J by 0 bases, with 12 bases left in between. The length of the CDR3 is 16 residues. The germline CDR1 and CDR2 sequences are GTSNPN and SVGIG (reference sequence). CDR3 amino acids: CAWSVPSRYSNQPQHF. Written as DNA, the CDR3 is TGTGCCTGGAGTGTACCTAGCCGCTATAGCAATCAGCCCCAGCATTTT.

The rearrangement uses TRBV4-1 and TRBJ2-1; D perhaps matches TRBD2 (5 bases). The CDR3 covers 14 residues. Germline CDR1 MGHRA, CDR2 YSYEKL. Trimming left V 1 base short and J 5 bases short, with 9 bases between. CDR3 coding DNA: TGCGCCAGCAGCCAAGTGGACTTAAACAATGAGCAGTTCTTC. Translation gives CASSQVDLNNEQFF.

This chain joins TRBV5-1 and TRBJ2-1; 13 positions agree with TRBD2. The V segment lost 3 bases and the J segment 4 bases; nucleotides outside the gene matches: 4. The CDR3 consists of 16 residues. Germline loops: CDR1 SGHRS, CDR2 YFSETQ. The CDR3 coding sequence is TGCGCCAGCAGCTCCGGGACTAGCGGGGCGTACAATGAGCAGTTCTTC. Amino acids: CASSSGTSGAYNEQFF.

The genes are TRBV15 and TRBJ2-5, with D unresolved. V was clipped by 5 bases and J by 3 bases, with 16 bases between them. The CDR3 is made up of 15 amino acids. Germline V gene lookup returns CDR1 LNHNV and CDR2 YYDKDF (reference sequence). CDR3 DNA: TGTGCCACCAGCCAGATAGTTCCGCCGGAAGAGACCCAGTACTTC. Translated: CATSQIVPPEETQYF.

The sample holds a few counts of this clonotype. The V call is TRBV28, the J call TRBJ2-1; 7 bases match TRBD2. Trimming removed 5 bases from V and 4 bases from J; junction bases left unmatched: 11. CDR3 length: 16 residues. Germline V lookup: CDR1 MDHEN, CDR2 SYDVKM. The CDR3 coding sequence is TGTGCCAGCAGTGCCCCGTCTAGCGGCAGGTACAATGAGCAGTTCTTC. Translated, it gives CASSAPSSGRYNEQFF.

There are many counts of this clonotype. This chain links TRBV29-1 with TRBJ2-5, with D uncertain. The V and J ends lost 1 base and 5 bases respectively, with 14 bases between them. Germline CDR1 and CDR2: SQVTM and ANQGSEA. The CDR3 sequence is 14 residues long. DNA of the CDR3: TGCAGCGTTGAAGTAGGGCTGCCCGTGGAGACCCAGTACTTC. Residues: CSVEVGLPVETQYF.

This clonotype was seen ten or more times. CDR3 DNA: TGTGCCTGGTCATACGGGGAACCCAATGAAAAACTGTTTTTT. This sequence encodes CAWSYGEPNEKLFF. V and J are TRBV30 and TRBJ1-4; D is undetermined. The V gene's germline CDR1 is GTSNPN and CDR2 SVGIG (reference sequence). V was clipped by 5 bases and J by 5 bases, with 15 bases between them. There are 14 residues in the CDR3.

This clonotype was picked up a small number of times. The chain joins TRBV5-1 to TRBJ1-2; D is ambiguous. CDR3 length: 12 residues. Germline V CDR1 and CDR2: SGHRS, YFSETQ. The V end lost 3 bases, the J end lost 8 bases, and 11 bases lay between the germline ends. The CDR3 region is CASSSETLGYTF. The CDR3 DNA sequence: TGCGCCAGCAGCTCCGAGACTCTAGGCTACACCTTC.

The sample holds many counts of this clonotype. The chain couples TRBV2 to TRBJ1-2; 10 nucleotides align to TRBD1. V lost 7 bases to trimming and J lost 8 bases; unmatched junction nucleotides: 7. The CDR3 is 13 amino acids. Germline V CDR1 and CDR2: SNHLY, FYNNEI. The DNA of the CDR3 is TGTGCCAGCATCCTCGGACAGGGGGAGGGCTACACCTTC. This translates into CASILGQGEGYTF.

This rearrangement joins TRBV18 to TRBJ2-1; no clear D. V was trimmed by 2 bases and J by 5 bases, leaving 13 bases between them. This CDR3 is 15 amino acids long. Germline assignment: CDR1 KGHSH and CDR2 LQKENI. The CDR3: CASSPYFDDHNEQFF. CDR3 coding DNA: TGTGCCAGCTCACCATACTTTGATGATCACAATGAGCAGTTCTTC. Drawing the rest from reference TRBV18 and TRBJ2-1, the complete variable domain is NAGVMQNPRHLVRRRGQEARLRCSPMKGHSHVYWYRQLPEEGLKFMVYLQKENIIDESGMPKERFSAEFPKEGPSILRIQQVVRGDSAAYFCASSPYFDDHNEQFFGPGTRLTVL.

This clonotype has a count of ten or more. CDR3: CASSQGGVFGSLRNEQFF. CDR3 nucleotides: TGTGCCAGCAGCCAAGGGGGTGTCTTCGGGAGTTTGAGGAATGAGCAGTTCTTC. The V gene is TRBV3-1, the J gene TRBJ2-1; possible D gene TRBD2, 6 bases. V was shortened by 1 base and J by 7 bases, with 23 bases between the two germline ends. CDR3 length equals 18 residues. The germline V gene has CDR1 LGHDT and CDR2 YNNKEL (reference sequence).

In DNA, the CDR3 is TGCAGTGCCCCAGACAGGGGCCGCAATGAGCAGTTCTTC. This translates into CSAPDRGRNEQFF. The chain links TRBV20-1 to TRBJ2-1; the match to TRBD1 covers 8 bases. CDR3 length equals 13 residues. V trimming: 6 bases; J trimming: 6 bases; junction bases outside the gene matches: 7. The germline V gene has CDR1 DFQATT and CDR2 SNEGSKA (reference sequence).

This clonotype was observed at least ten times. The chain combines TRBV29-1 with TRBJ2-7; perhaps TRBD1 as D (6 bases). V was cut by 4 bases and J by 4 bases, with 11 bases left in between. Germline CDR1 reads SQVTM; CDR2 reads ANQGSEA. CDR3 length equals 12 residues. The CDR3 here is CSVGTGYYEQYF. As DNA, the CDR3 is TGCAGCGTTGGTACAGGGTATTACGAGCAGTACTTC.

V usage is TRBV12-3 or TRBV12-4 and J usage is TRBJ2-1; D is unresolved. This CDR3 is built from 12 residues. V gave up 6 bases and J gave up 4 bases, with 7 bases separating them. The CDR3 DNA follows: TGTGCCAGCAGCCTGTCTTACAATGAGCAGTTCTTC. Translated, it gives CASSLSYNEQFF.

This rearrangement joins TRBV10-3 to TRBJ1-5; D unclear. This CDR3 has 13 residues. Germline CDR1 and CDR2: ENHRY and SYGVKD. V was shortened by 8 bases and J by 4 bases, with 12 bases between the two germline ends. The CDR3 DNA reads as TGTGCCATCGGCAACAGCAAAAATCAGCCCCAGCATTTT. It translates to CAIGNSKNQPQHF.

This clonotype was observed at least ten times. The chain carries TRBV6-1 and TRBJ1-5, with D possibly matching TRBD1 (6 bases). The length of the CDR3 is 15 residues. CDR1 and CDR2 from the germline V gene are MNHNS and SASEGT. The V end was cut by 6 bases, the J end by 0 bases, with 12 bases between. CDR3 DNA sequence: TGTGCCAGCAGGTCCACAGGGTATAGCAATCAGCCCCAGCATTTT. Encoded protein: CASRSTGYSNQPQHF.

V and J are TRBV4-1 and TRBJ2-7; D unresolved. The germline V gene encodes CDR1 MGHRA and CDR2 YSYEKL. The CDR3 is 13 amino acids. The V gene lost 1 base and the J gene lost 7 bases, with 11 bases spanning the gap. The CDR3 region is CASSQVSFEEQYF. Written as DNA, the CDR3 is TGCGCCAGCAGCCAAGTGTCTTTTGAGGAGCAGTACTTC.

This clonotype came up a few times. The rearrangement joins TRBV24-1 to TRBJ2-3; the match to TRBD2 covers 7 bases. The CDR3 sequence is 15 residues long. The J segment lost 2 bases and the V segment lost 4 bases, leaving 5 bases of the junction unmatched. Germline CDR1 and CDR2: KGHDR and SFDVKD. As DNA, the CDR3 is TGTGCCACCAGTGACTCCGGGACTAACACAGATACGCAGTATTTT. This sequence encodes CATSDSGTNTDTQYF.